Presented here are 3 T cell receptor beta chains from one specimen sequenced in a study of beta chain features in type 1 diabetes. Expressed TCRB transcripts got sequenced, as all isolated RNA was reverse transcribed. Method: immunoSEQ multiplex PCR; TCRdb's copy keeps in-frame clones and lacks some. Here the sample spans 300,000 to 450,000 clones, about 12% being singletons. Material for sequencing was naive CD4+ T cells from blood. These receptors were taken from a man between 18 and 29 years old in good health.

In its sample, this clone was seen a few times. V usage is TRBV28 and J usage is TRBJ2-7; maybe TRBD1 (6 bases). This CDR3 comprises 14 residues. Germline CDR1 and CDR2: MDHEN and SYDVKM. The germline V and J ends were trimmed by 6 bases and 3 bases, with 15 bases remaining between them. In nucleotides, the CDR3 is TGTGCCAGCAGCCGCCCGTGGGGGCTCTACGAGCAGTACTTC. It specifies CASSRPWGLYEQYF.

The chain combines TRBV6-1 with TRBJ1-5; no clear D. Germline values: CDR1 MNHNS, CDR2 SASEGT. CDR3 size: 13 residues. V was trimmed by 2 bases and J by 5 bases, leaving 7 bases between them. CDR3 loop: CASSEFGDQPQHF. CDR3 DNA sequence: TGTGCCAGCAGTGAATTCGGGGATCAGCCCCAGCATTTT.

This clone was counted only a few times. The chain recombines TRBV7-2 with TRBJ1-6; D might be TRBD1 (6 bases). CDR3 length: 16 residues. Trimming cost V 1 base and J 9 bases, with 16 bases left between them. The germline V gene has CDR1 SGHTA and CDR2 FQGNSA. CDR3 DNA: TGTGCCAGCAGCTTAGAAAGTGGGACACTTTCTTCACCCCTCCACTTT. Translating gives CASSLESGTLSSPLHF.